This T cell receptor beta chain was captured in a study of T cell clonotyping in hematopoietic cell transplantation. Time point denoted: recipient sample about 28 days before transplant, after cytoreduction. Recipients were bled about 28 days pretransplant and at posttransplant days 30, 100, 180. Study-level points and caveats: Pathologically expanded recipient clonotypes increased progressively from day 30 to day 180 as diversity fell.

Notes on this clone: Its specificity is not known.

CDR1 MGHRA and CDR2 YSYEKL come from the germline V gene. The V end was cut by 0 bases, the J end by 4 bases, with 9 bases between. CDR3 size: 14 residues. Clones were read by immunoSEQ multiplex PCR, and TCRdb kept only the in-frame ones, dropping some. Of about 36,000 clones in the sample, over 85% were seen once. Sequencing was performed on peripheral blood mononuclear cells, taken before stem cell transplant. The V call is TRBV4-1, the J call TRBJ1-1; D is uncertain. The sequence was obtained from a man between 35 and 55 years old with chronic myeloid leukemia. Some clones in this sample may be carry-over from other donors' samples. CDR3 coding DNA: TGCGCCAGCAGCCAAGATAGCTATGGCACTGAAGCTTTCTTT. Its translation is CASSQDSYGTEAFF.